Below, 19 T cell receptor beta chains from the same sample are listed, as sequenced in a study of blood T cell repertoires in COVID-19. Libraries were prepared by immunoSEQ multiplex PCR; TCRdb keeps only in-frame clonotypes and omits some of them. The repertoire includes 150,000 to 170,000 clones, around three quarters of them detected once, and 1.5% to 2% sits in the top ten. Sequencing input: peripheral blood. The receptors were gathered from a man at least 80 years old with acute or convalescent COVID-19.

The V gene is TRBV19, the J gene TRBJ2-7; 7 bases line up with TRBD1. The length of the CDR3 is 14 residues. Trimming took 2 bases from V and 0 from J; bases not matched to a gene: 1. CDR1 LNHDA and CDR2 SQIVND come from the germline V gene (reference sequence). This chain's CDR3 is CASSITGDSYEQYF. CDR3 sequence (DNA): TGTGCCAGTAGTATAACAGGGGACTCCTACGAGCAGTACTTC.

The chain joins TRBV4-2 to TRBJ2-1, with 12 bases that match TRBD2. The CDR3 is 18 amino acids. With V trimmed by 4 bases and J by 4 bases, 11 bases remained unmatched. Germline V CDR1 and CDR2: LGHNA, YNFKEQ. CDR3 sequence (DNA): TGTGCCAGCAGCCCAGGGGCTAGCGGGGGGGCCTTTTACAATGAGCAGTTCTTC. Its translation: CASSPGASGGAFYNEQFF.

The chain carries TRBV18 and TRBJ1-2, with D maybe TRBD1 (6 bases). Germline loops: CDR1 KGHSH, CDR2 LQKENI. V lost 6 bases, J lost 7 bases, and 18 bases lay in between. This CDR3 comprises 14 residues. This CDR3 reads CASSSADSLRGYTF. In nucleotides, the CDR3 is TGTGCCAGCTCGTCCGCGGACAGCCTTCGTGGCTACACCTTC.

This clone has just one count. CDR3 loop: CASSRSTDTQYF. CDR3 nucleotide sequence: TGTGCCAGCAGCAGATCCACAGATACGCAGTATTTT. V is TRBV2 and J is TRBJ2-3; D not certain. Trimming pared 6 bases from V and 2 bases from J, leaving 6 bases between. CDR1 is SNHLY and CDR2 is FYNNEI in the germline V gene. CDR3 size: 12 residues.

The chain links TRBV27 to TRBJ1-1; D gene uncertain. The CDR3 is made up of 15 amino acids. The germline CDR1 and CDR2 sequences are MNHEY and SMNVEV (reference sequence). Trimming took off 2 bases at V and 3 bases at J, with 13 bases between the two ends. The CDR3 nucleotides are TGTGCCAGCAGTTTACGGGGAATCGGATACACTGAAGCTTTCTTT. Translating it yields CASSLRGIGYTEAFF.

This rearrangement joins TRBV6-5 to TRBJ2-3; 7 positions match TRBD2. The CDR3 sequence is 16 residues long. Germline V gives CDR1 MNHEY, CDR2 SVGAGI. V shed 4 bases, J shed 2 bases, and the junction held 9 bases outside the gene matches. DNA of the CDR3: TGTGCCAGCAGTTCAGGACTAGGGCGTAACACAGATACGCAGTATTTT. It encodes CASSSGLGRNTDTQYF.

The chain is built from TRBV11-1 and TRBJ2-2; a weak D match, TRBD1 (5 bases). Germline V gives CDR1 SGHAT, CDR2 FQDESV (reference sequence). The CDR3 consists of 13 residues. V lost 6 bases, J lost 8 bases, and 13 bases lay in between. CDR3 in amino acids: CASSDFQGGELFF. CDR3 bases: TGTGCCAGCAGTGATTTCCAGGGTGGGGAGCTGTTTTTT.

This sequence joins TRBV5-1 and TRBJ1-6, with 8 bases matching TRBD1. The germline gives CDR1 SGHRS, CDR2 YFSETQ. V dropped 4 bases and J dropped 1; count of bases not matched to a gene: 7. This CDR3 region has 17 residues. Here the CDR3 DNA reads TGCGCCAGCAGCGGACAGGGTGGAGGGTCCTATAATTCACCCCTCCACTTT. Translated: CASSGQGGGSYNSPLHF. Together with reference TRBV5-1 and TRBJ1-6, the CDR3 gives the full variable domain: KAGVTQTPRYLIKTRGQQVTLSCSPISGHRSVSWYQQTPGQGLQFLFEYFSETQRNKGNFPGRFSGRQFSNSRSEMNVSTLELGDSALYLCASSGQGGGSYNSPLHFGNGTRLTVT.

The CDR3 is CASSLSGYATEAFF. As DNA, the CDR3 is TGTGCCAGCAGCTTGTCAGGGTATGCGACTGAAGCTTTCTTT. This chain uses TRBV5-5 with TRBJ1-1; perhaps TRBD1 as D (5 bases). The germline V gene has CDR1 SGHKS and CDR2 YYEKEE (reference sequence). The germline V and J ends were trimmed by 1 base and 5 bases, with 12 bases remaining between them. The CDR3 covers 14 residues.

The rearrangement joins TRBV5-1 to TRBJ2-5, with a weak D call TRBD1 (5 bases). The V and J ends lost 0 bases and 5 bases respectively, with 17 bases between them. The germline CDR1 and CDR2 sequences are SGHRS and YFSETQ. The CDR3 is 16 amino acids. CDR3 region: CASSLVMQGKGETQYF. The CDR3 nucleotides read TGCGCCAGCAGCTTGGTAATGCAGGGAAAGGGGGAGACCCAGTACTTC.

This chain joins TRBV5-4 and TRBJ1-4; TRBD1 matches 8 bases. Germline V lookup: CDR1 SGHNT, CDR2 YYREEE (reference sequence). With V trimmed by 4 bases and J by 8 bases, 16 bases remained unmatched. This CDR3 contains 17 residues. CDR3 sequence reads: CASSGPGQEGVSEKLFF. DNA of the CDR3: TGTGCCAGCAGCGGCCCGGGACAGGAGGGGGTATCGGAAAAACTGTTTTTT. Complete variable domain (other parts from reference TRBV5-4 and TRBJ1-4): ETGVTQSPTHLIKTRGQQVTLRCSSQSGHNTVSWYQQALGQGPQFIFQYYREEENGRGNFPPRFSGLQFPNYSSELNVNALELDDSALYLCASSGPGQEGVSEKLFFGSGTQLSVL.

A single count supports this clone. This chain connects TRBV24-1 to TRBJ2-3; 9 bases line up with TRBD1. CDR1 and CDR2 from the germline V gene are KGHDR and SFDVKD. V shed 4 bases, J shed 0 bases, and the junction held 4 bases outside the gene matches. The CDR3 sequence is 16 residues long. The CDR3 sequence: CATSERTGVSTDTQYF. The CDR3 region has the DNA TGTGCCACCAGTGAACGGACAGGGGTTAGCACAGATACGCAGTATTTT.

V usage is TRBV27 and J usage is TRBJ1-2; 7 bases agree with TRBD1. Germline V gene data show CDR1 as MNHEY and CDR2 as SMNVEV (reference sequence). The J segment lost 2 bases and the V segment lost 5 bases, leaving 5 bases of the junction unmatched. This CDR3 has 14 amino acids. The CDR3 region is CASSPKTGNYGYTF. The CDR3 nucleotides read TGTGCCAGCAGTCCTAAGACAGGGAACTATGGCTACACCTTC.

This clone has a handful of counts. The J gene is TRBJ2-2, the V gene TRBV6-4; D may be TRBD1 (6 bases). The V and J ends lost 8 bases and 7 bases respectively, with 17 bases between them. This CDR3 spans 14 amino acids. The germline CDR1 and CDR2 sequences are MRHNA and SNTAGT. This CDR3 reads CASSRDIIGGELFF. DNA for the CDR3: TGTGCCAGCTCCCGGGACATAATAGGCGGGGAGCTGTTTTTT.

This chain connects TRBV11-2 to TRBJ2-3, with 7 bases that match TRBD1. The CDR3 contains 18 residues. V trimming: 3 bases; J trimming: 0 bases; junction bases outside the gene matches: 12. The germline V gene encodes CDR1 SGHAT and CDR2 FQNNGV. The CDR3 sequence is CASSFSVEGARSTDTQYF. Written as DNA, the CDR3 is TGTGCCAGCAGCTTTTCGGTAGAGGGGGCCCGCAGCACAGATACGCAGTATTTT.

The CDR3 is CASRSQGSNFGNTIYF. The CDR3 nucleotides read TGTGCCAGCAGGTCGCAGGGATCCAATTTCGGAAACACCATATATTTT. V gene TRBV7-6 combines with J gene TRBJ1-3, with D possibly matching TRBD1 (5 bases). V was cut by 6 bases and J by 4 bases, with 19 bases left in between. The germline CDR1 and CDR2 sequences are SGHVS and FNYEAQ. There are 16 residues in the CDR3.

The chain links TRBV2 to TRBJ2-3; D perhaps matches TRBD1 (5 bases). CDR3 size: 14 residues. Trimming left V 2 bases short and J 2 bases short, with 8 bases between. The germline gives CDR1 SNHLY, CDR2 FYNNEI. In DNA form, the CDR3 reads TGTGCCAGCAGTGAACAGGGCCCCACAGATACGCAGTATTTT. Translating gives CASSEQGPTDTQYF.

V usage is TRBV28 and J usage is TRBJ1-5; 7 bases map to TRBD1. V trimming: 5 bases; J trimming: 3 bases; junction bases outside the gene matches: 7. The length of the CDR3 is 15 residues. Germline V gene lookup returns CDR1 MDHEN and CDR2 SYDVKM. CDR3 residues: CASSRQGPNNQPQHF. The CDR3 DNA follows: TGTGCCAGCAGTAGACAGGGCCCCAACAATCAGCCCCAGCATTTT.

This clone was seen just once. V and J are TRBV5-8 and TRBJ1-3, with a weak D call TRBD1 (5 bases). CDR3 size: 16 residues. Germline V gene sequence: CDR1 SGHTS, CDR2 YDEGEE. V was cut by 1 base and J by 0 bases, with 11 bases left in between. CDR3 DNA: TGTGCCAGCAGCTTGATCGGACAACCCTCTGGAAACACCATATATTTT. This gives the protein CASSLIGQPSGNTIYF. The full variable domain, rest sourced from reference TRBV5-8 and TRBJ1-3, is EAGVTQSPTHLIKTRGQQATLRCSPISGHTSVYWYQQALGLGLQFLLWYDEGEERNRGNFPPRFSGRQFPNYSSELNVNALELEDSALYLCASSLIGQPSGNTIYFGEGSWLTVV.